Described below is a single TCR beta chain sequence and its context. Its antigen is undetermined. Clones were sequenced by immunoSEQ multiplex PCR, and TCRdb holds only the in-frame ones, with some missing. Of about 48,000 clones in the sample, nearly 95% were seen once. The entry originates in a study of OX40 agonist ivuxolimab in advanced cancers. At the level of the study: Dose-escalation patients' cancers were hepatocellular carcinoma, melanoma, renal cell or head and neck cancer. Anti-PD-1, anti-PD-L1 or anti-CTLA-4 therapy given earlier was allowed, and roughly 40% had some. Overall study results and limits: Relative to CD4+, CD8+ T cells held more expanded clones on average. Some of the nonresponding patients also showed low levels of normalized T-cell clonal expansion.

V was cut by 5 bases and J by 0 bases, with 14 bases left in between. The CDR3 is 16 amino acids. Germline V CDR1 and CDR2: LNHDA, SQIVND (reference sequence). The TCR was taken from an adult with an advanced solid tumor such as melanoma, head and neck, liver or kidney cancer. The chain recombines TRBV19 with TRBJ1-5; D gene uncertain. Sequencing was performed on CD4+ or CD8+ T cells sorted from blood, taken in a trial of the OX40 agonist ivuxolimab. The CDR3 is CASSLAGPLSNQPQHF. DNA of the CDR3: TGTGCCAGTAGTCTGGCCGGGCCCCTTAGCAATCAGCCCCAGCATTTT.